These T cell receptor beta chains were read from a single sample in a study of T cells in Graves' hyperthyroidism and ophthalmopathy. MiXCR, applied by TCRdb to the multiplex PCR reads, yields one record per CDR3 protein. The sample carries 540,000 or so distinct CDR3 sequences, around 46% recorded once. Sequenced input: peripheral blood or thyroid tissue (not recorded which). The receptors stem from an adult woman with Graves' disease, either hyperthyroidism or ophthalmopathy (not recorded which). CDR3s include the opening cysteine and the closing phenylalanine or tryptophan. Fields, in order: V gene, J gene, D gene, clone size, CDR3 DNA, CDR3 protein. The D gene is left open where the match is weak. Clone size, where shown, is once, few, many, or a class for clones that have expanded.

v_call: TRBV7-8
j_call: TRBJ2-1
d_call: NA
clone_size: NA
cdr3_nt: TGCGCCAGCAGCTTCCCGGGGTTGGAGGGAACCTACAATGAGCAGTTCTTC
cdr3_aa: CASSFPGLEGTYNEQFF

v_call: TRBV11-2
j_call: TRBJ1-4
d_call: NA
clone_size: few
cdr3_nt: TGTGCCAGCAGCTTAGTCGGGGGACGAAGGGAAAAACTGTTTTTT
cdr3_aa: CASSLVGGRREKLFF

v_call: TRBV7-9
j_call: TRBJ2-6
d_call: NA
clone_size: NA
cdr3_nt: TGTGCCAGCAGCTTAGCGTCGGGGTTCCACGTCCTGACTTTC
cdr3_aa: CASSLASGFHVLTF

v_call: TRBV7-2
j_call: TRBJ1-1
d_call: NA
clone_size: NA
cdr3_nt: TGTGCCAGCGGCCAACTGCGGGAGCGGACTGAAGCTTTCTTT
cdr3_aa: CASGQLRERTEAFF

v_call: TRBV2
j_call: TRBJ2-7
d_call: NA
clone_size: many
cdr3_nt: TGTGCCAGCAGTGGCTACGGGAGCTCCTACGAGCAGTACTTC
cdr3_aa: CASSGYGSSYEQYF

v_call: TRBV6-5
j_call: TRBJ1-1
d_call: NA
clone_size: NA
cdr3_nt: TGTGCCAGCAGTGTATTCGGGGGACGAGCTTTCTTT
cdr3_aa: CASSVFGGRAFF

v_call: TRBV12-3/TRBV12-4
j_call: TRBJ1-1
d_call: NA
clone_size: few
cdr3_nt: TGTGCCAGCATTCTGGGGGGACCGAACACTGAAGCTTTCTTT
cdr3_aa: CASILGGPNTEAFF

v_call: TRBV18
j_call: TRBJ1-2
d_call: NA
clone_size: NA
cdr3_nt: TGTGCCAGCTCCCCTGGGGCATCAGAAGAAGGCTACACCTTC
cdr3_aa: CASSPGASEEGYTF

v_call: TRBV3-1
j_call: TRBJ1-1
d_call: TRBD1
clone_size: NA
cdr3_nt: TGTGCCAGCAGCCAGATGAGGACAGGAGGGAACACTGAAGCTTTCTTT
cdr3_aa: CASSQMRTGGNTEAFF

v_call: TRBV29-1
j_call: TRBJ1-2
d_call: TRBD1
clone_size: NA
cdr3_nt: TGCAGCGTTGACGAACAGACAGGGGTGGGTGGCTACACCTTC
cdr3_aa: CSVDEQTGVGGYTF

v_call: TRBV20-1
j_call: TRBJ1-5
d_call: NA
clone_size: NA
cdr3_nt: TGCACCTGGACAGCGGATCAGCCCCAGCATTTT
cdr3_aa: CTWTADQPQHF

v_call: TRBV5-6
j_call: TRBJ2-7
d_call: TRBD2
clone_size: many
cdr3_nt: TGTGCCAGCAGCTTGACTAGCGGATCCGTCTACGAGCAGTACTTC
cdr3_aa: CASSLTSGSVYEQYF

v_call: TRBV14
j_call: TRBJ1-1
d_call: NA
clone_size: many
cdr3_nt: TGTGCCAGCAGCCAAAACGGGGCGGAAGGGTCTGAAGCTTTCTTT
cdr3_aa: CASSQNGAEGSEAFF

v_call: TRBV7-9
j_call: TRBJ1-2
d_call: TRBD1
clone_size: NA
cdr3_nt: TGTGCCAGCAGTCCGGGACAGGGGGCCAGCTACACCTTC
cdr3_aa: CASSPGQGASYTF

v_call: TRBV4-1
j_call: TRBJ1-6
d_call: TRBD1
clone_size: NA
cdr3_nt: TGCGCCAGCCAGGGGGGAGTTTCACCCCTCCACTTT
cdr3_aa: CASQGGVSPLHF

v_call: TRBV7-2
j_call: TRBJ2-7
d_call: NA
clone_size: NA
cdr3_nt: TGTGCCAGCAGTTATGACAGGTATTCCTACGAGCAGTACTTC
cdr3_aa: CASSYDRYSYEQYF

v_call: TRBV24-1
j_call: TRBJ1-1
d_call: NA
clone_size: NA
cdr3_nt: TGTGCCACCCGGTCCAACACTGAAGCTTTCTTT
cdr3_aa: CATRSNTEAFF

v_call: TRBV5-1
j_call: TRBJ1-5
d_call: NA
clone_size: NA
cdr3_nt: TGCGCCAGCAGGATTGCGGCCGGGAGCAATCAGCCCCAGCATTTT
cdr3_aa: CASRIAAGSNQPQHF

v_call: TRBV28
j_call: TRBJ1-2
d_call: NA
clone_size: few
cdr3_nt: TGTGCCAGCAACCGGTTAAACTATGGCTACACCTTC
cdr3_aa: CASNRLNYGYTF

v_call: TRBV6-1
j_call: TRBJ1-1
d_call: NA
clone_size: NA
cdr3_nt: TGTGCCATCATTGAAGCGATGAACACTGAAGCTTTCTTT
cdr3_aa: CAIIEAMNTEAFF

v_call: TRBV4-2
j_call: TRBJ1-6
d_call: NA
clone_size: NA
cdr3_nt: TGTGCCAGCAACGACAGGAGCTCCTATAATTCACCCCTCCACTTT
cdr3_aa: CASNDRSSYNSPLHF

v_call: TRBV29-1
j_call: TRBJ2-3
d_call: TRBD2
clone_size: NA
cdr3_nt: TGCAGCGTTGGCCGGAGACTAGCGGGAGAGGGGGATACGCAGTATTTT
cdr3_aa: CSVGRRLAGEGDTQYF

v_call: TRBV5-1
j_call: TRBJ1-1
d_call: TRBD1
clone_size: NA
cdr3_nt: TGCGCCAGCAGCTCCCGACAGGGCCAACAGCCAACGGGGGCTTTCTTT
cdr3_aa: CASSSRQGQQPTGAFF

v_call: TRBV28
j_call: TRBJ1-5
d_call: NA
clone_size: many
cdr3_nt: TGTGCCAGCAGTTTAGGGGGGCGCGATCAGCCCCAGCATTTT
cdr3_aa: CASSLGGRDQPQHF

v_call: TRBV28
j_call: TRBJ2-7
d_call: NA
clone_size: few
cdr3_nt: TGTGCCAGCAGTTTTGATCAGGGAGGCTACGAGCAGTACTTC
cdr3_aa: CASSFDQGGYEQYF

v_call: TRBV10-3
j_call: TRBJ1-1
d_call: NA
clone_size: NA
cdr3_nt: TGTGCCATCAAGGACTCGACGGGGGGTATGGCTGAAGCTTTCTTT
cdr3_aa: CAIKDSTGGMAEAFF

v_call: TRBV4-2
j_call: TRBJ2-7
d_call: NA
clone_size: many
cdr3_nt: TGTGCCAGCAGCCAAACCCCGGCAGTAGCTTCGGAGGAGCAGTACTTC
cdr3_aa: CASSQTPAVASEEQYF

v_call: TRBV10-1
j_call: TRBJ2-5
d_call: TRBD2
clone_size: NA
cdr3_nt: TGCGCCAGCAGTGACACGAGCGGGATGATGGAGACCCAGTACTTC
cdr3_aa: CASSDTSGMMETQYF

v_call: TRBV19
j_call: TRBJ1-1
d_call: NA
clone_size: many
cdr3_nt: TGTGCCAGTAGTATCGCCAGGAACACTGAAGCTTTCTTT
cdr3_aa: CASSIARNTEAFF

v_call: TRBV11-1
j_call: TRBJ2-7
d_call: NA
clone_size: few
cdr3_nt: TGTGCCAGCAGTCCTGACAGGTTCACCTACGAGCAGTACTTC
cdr3_aa: CASSPDRFTYEQYF

v_call: TRBV7-2
j_call: TRBJ2-7
d_call: NA
clone_size: many
cdr3_nt: TGTGCCAGCAGGTCCCTTGGGGCGGTCTACGAGCAGTACTTC
cdr3_aa: CASRSLGAVYEQYF

v_call: TRBV15
j_call: TRBJ2-3
d_call: TRBD1
clone_size: few
cdr3_nt: TGTGCCACCAGCAGAGCGGGACAGGGTGCTGGAGATACGCAGTATTTT
cdr3_aa: CATSRAGQGAGDTQYF

v_call: TRBV2
j_call: TRBJ1-5
d_call: NA
clone_size: NA
cdr3_nt: TGTGCCAGCCGCCGGGACGTTAGCAATCAGCCCCAGCATTTT
cdr3_aa: CASRRDVSNQPQHF

v_call: TRBV5-5
j_call: TRBJ1-1
d_call: NA
clone_size: many
cdr3_nt: TGTGCCAGCAGCTCGTTCGGGGGGGCGCGGACTGAAGCTTTCTTT
cdr3_aa: CASSSFGGARTEAFF

v_call: TRBV27
j_call: TRBJ1-5
d_call: NA
clone_size: NA
cdr3_nt: TGTGTCAGCAGTTATCTCGGGAGCAATCAGCCCCAGCATTTT
cdr3_aa: CVSSYLGSNQPQHF

v_call: TRBV12-3/TRBV12-4
j_call: TRBJ2-7
d_call: TRBD1
clone_size: many
cdr3_nt: TGTGCCAGCACCCTTGGTCCGACAGGGGCCTACGAGCAGTACTTC
cdr3_aa: CASTLGPTGAYEQYF

v_call: TRBV20-1
j_call: TRBJ2-2
d_call: NA
clone_size: NA
cdr3_nt: TGCAGTGCCATCACTGACACTGGGGGCACCGGGGAGCTGTTTTTT
cdr3_aa: CSAITDTGGTGELFF

v_call: TRBV7-2
j_call: TRBJ1-4
d_call: NA
clone_size: NA
cdr3_nt: TGTGCCAGCAGCTTAGCGTTTGAGTTT
cdr3_aa: CASSLAFEF

v_call: TRBV15
j_call: TRBJ1-1
d_call: TRBD1
clone_size: few
cdr3_nt: TGTGCCACCAGCAGAGATGTCGGACAGGGGGCGACTGAAGCTTTCTTT
cdr3_aa: CATSRDVGQGATEAFF

v_call: TRBV7-3
j_call: TRBJ2-5
d_call: TRBD2
clone_size: NA
cdr3_nt: TGTGCCAGCAGCTTGCTAGCGGCGACCTACAATGAGACCCAGTACTTC
cdr3_aa: CASSLLAATYNETQYF

v_call: TRBV20-1
j_call: TRBJ2-5
d_call: TRBD1
clone_size: NA
cdr3_nt: TGCAGTGCCGGAGGGGGACAGGGGTTGGAGGAGACCCAGTACTTC
cdr3_aa: CSAGGGQGLEETQYF

v_call: TRBV5-1
j_call: TRBJ1-1
d_call: NA
clone_size: NA
cdr3_nt: TGCGCCAGCAGCTTGGCAGCGGGAGGGTTGGACACTGAAGCTTTCTTT
cdr3_aa: CASSLAAGGLDTEAFF

v_call: TRBV12-3/TRBV12-4
j_call: TRBJ2-2
d_call: TRBD2
clone_size: NA
cdr3_nt: TGTGCCAGCAGTCCCCCGTTGGGTGTTAGCGGGAAAGCCGGGGAGCTGTTTTTT
cdr3_aa: CASSPPLGVSGKAGELFF

v_call: TRBV20-1
j_call: TRBJ2-2
d_call: TRBD2
clone_size: once
cdr3_nt: TGCAGTGCTACGGGGGGAGGCCACGGGGAGCTGTTTTTT
cdr3_aa: CSATGGGHGELFF

v_call: TRBV7-2
j_call: TRBJ2-7
d_call: NA
clone_size: many
cdr3_nt: TGTGCCAGCAGCCGCGGCCCCTACGAGCAGTACTTC
cdr3_aa: CASSRGPYEQYF

v_call: TRBV20-1
j_call: TRBJ2-5
d_call: TRBD1
clone_size: NA
cdr3_nt: TGCAGTGCTAGAGATAGGACAGGCCGGCGGACCCAGTACTTC
cdr3_aa: CSARDRTGRRTQYF

v_call: TRBV2
j_call: TRBJ2-2
d_call: NA
clone_size: once
cdr3_nt: TGTGCCAGCAGTGCTCTAGGAACCGGGGAGCTGTTTTTT
cdr3_aa: CASSALGTGELFF

v_call: TRBV7-8
j_call: TRBJ2-4
d_call: TRBD1
clone_size: NA
cdr3_nt: TGTGCCAGCAGCGTACAGGGGGCCATTCAGTACTTC
cdr3_aa: CASSVQGAIQYF

v_call: TRBV20-1
j_call: TRBJ2-2
d_call: NA
clone_size: many
cdr3_nt: TGCAGTGCTAGAGATCCCCAGGGGGGGGCGGAGGTCGGGGAGCTGTTTTTT
cdr3_aa: CSARDPQGGAEVGELFF

v_call: TRBV27
j_call: TRBJ1-6
d_call: TRBD1
clone_size: few
cdr3_nt: TGTGCCATCCGGGACAGGGATTCACCCCTCCACTTT
cdr3_aa: CAIRDRDSPLHF

v_call: TRBV6-6
j_call: TRBJ1-3
d_call: NA
clone_size: many
cdr3_nt: TGTGCCAGCACCCCCCTCCGCTCTGGAAACACCATATATTTT
cdr3_aa: CASTPLRSGNTIYF

v_call: TRBV11-2
j_call: TRBJ2-2
d_call: NA
clone_size: many
cdr3_nt: TGTGCCAGCAAAAGACCGCGGGCCGGGGAGCTGTTTTTT
cdr3_aa: CASKRPRAGELFF

v_call: TRBV9
j_call: TRBJ2-5
d_call: NA
clone_size: NA
cdr3_nt: TGTGCCAGCAGCGTCTCGGGGAAAGAGACCCAGTACTTC
cdr3_aa: CASSVSGKETQYF

v_call: TRBV20-1
j_call: TRBJ2-7
d_call: NA
clone_size: NA
cdr3_nt: TGCAGTGCTGGCGGGAACTCCTACGAGCAGTACTTC
cdr3_aa: CSAGGNSYEQYF

v_call: TRBV7-9
j_call: TRBJ2-1
d_call: NA
clone_size: NA
cdr3_nt: TGTGCTAGCAGCTTGCTGGCAGCCGGTGAGCAGTTCTTC
cdr3_aa: CASSLLAAGEQFF